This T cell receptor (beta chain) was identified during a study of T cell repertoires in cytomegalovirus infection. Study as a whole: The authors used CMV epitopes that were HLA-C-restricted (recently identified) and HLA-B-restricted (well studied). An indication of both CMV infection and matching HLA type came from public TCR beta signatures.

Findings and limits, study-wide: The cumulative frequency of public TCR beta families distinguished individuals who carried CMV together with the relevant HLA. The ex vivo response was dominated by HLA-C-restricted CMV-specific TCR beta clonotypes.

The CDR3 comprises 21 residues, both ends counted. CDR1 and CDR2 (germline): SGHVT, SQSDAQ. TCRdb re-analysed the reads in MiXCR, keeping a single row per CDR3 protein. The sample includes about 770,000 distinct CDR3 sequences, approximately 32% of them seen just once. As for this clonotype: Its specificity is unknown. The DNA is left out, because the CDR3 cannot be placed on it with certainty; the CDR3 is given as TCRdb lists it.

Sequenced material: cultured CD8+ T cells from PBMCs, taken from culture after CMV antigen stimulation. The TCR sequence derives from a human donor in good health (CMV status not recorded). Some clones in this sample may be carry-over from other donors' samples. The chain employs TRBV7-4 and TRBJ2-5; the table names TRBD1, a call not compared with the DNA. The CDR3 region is CASSFYICSAPQTDSWETQYF.